A single sample is the source of the 9 T cell receptor beta chains below, sequenced in a study of beta chain features in type 1 diabetes. Notes on the study in general: Shorter TCRB CDR3s, moderately but significantly so, marked every one of the four CD4+ subsets in Type 1 diabetes patients.

Every isolated RNA sample was fully reverse transcribed, so sequencing captured expressed TCRB transcripts. Profiled with immunoSEQ multiplex PCR; TCRdb holds only in-frame clones, not every one. Of roughly 160,000 clones in the sample, approximately 8% are singletons; the top ten hold 0.94%. Their specific antigens are unknown. The sequenced sample consisted of central memory CD4+ T cells from blood. The receptors were gathered from a woman aged 40 to 55 with type 1 diabetes.

This clone was seen more than once but under ten times. J is TRBJ2-3 and V is TRBV25-1; no clear D gene. The CDR3 loop spans 14 amino acids. CDR1 MGHDK and CDR2 SYGVNS come from the germline V gene. Trimming cost V 3 bases and J 0 bases, with 7 bases left between them. Here the CDR3 reads CASSDRTSTDTQYF. The CDR3 DNA sequence: TGTGCCAGCAGTGACAGAACGAGCACAGATACGCAGTATTTT. Variable domain in full (rest from reference TRBV25-1 and TRBJ2-3): EADIYQTPRYLVIGTGKKITLECSQTMGHDKMYWYQQDPGMELHLIHYSYGVNSTEKGDLSSESTVSRIRTEHFPLTLESARPSHTSQYLCASSDRTSTDTQYFGPGTRLTVL.

A few counts support this clone. The genes are TRBV5-1 and TRBJ2-6; D uncertain. Per germline, CDR1 SGHRS and CDR2 YFSETQ. CDR3 size: 15 residues. Trimming took off 6 bases at V and 3 bases at J, with 13 bases between the two ends. The CDR3 DNA reads as TGCGCCAGCAATAGCTCCCCGGGTGGGGCCAACGTCCTGACTTTC. Translation: CASNSSPGGANVLTF.

V and J are TRBV5-6 and TRBJ2-1, with TRBD1 matching over 7 bases. The CDR3 extends over 11 amino acids. Germline V gives CDR1 SGHDT, CDR2 YYEEEE. V lost 4 bases and J lost 12; bases outside the gene matches: 4. CDR3: CASSRRGPQFF. The CDR3 bases are TGTGCCAGCAGCCGTAGGGGGCCGCAGTTCTTC.

This clone was picked up a small number of times. It may be a read error: a sequence one base away is much more abundant. Distinct nucleotide sequences in the sample also encode this CDR3. This chain joins TRBV11-2 and TRBJ2-5; 7 nucleotides match TRBD1. The germline CDR1 and CDR2 sequences are SGHAT and FQNNGV. V lost 3 bases, J lost 2 bases, and 0 bases stayed unmatched. The CDR3 consists of 13 residues. The CDR3 sequence: CASSLGQQETQYF. The CDR3 DNA sequence: TGTGCCAGCAGCTTGGGACAGCAAGAGACCCAGTACTTC.

The gene calls are TRBV5-4 and TRBJ2-3; D perhaps matches TRBD2 (6 bases). Germline CDR1 SGHNT, CDR2 YYREEE (reference sequence). This CDR3 has 15 residues. V dropped 4 bases and J dropped 2 bases, with 14 bases sitting between them. The CDR3 is CASSGGSDNTDTQYF. CDR3 nucleotide sequence: TGTGCCAGCAGCGGAGGGAGCGATAACACAGATACGCAGTATTTT.

The table lists this clone with a few counts. This chain connects TRBV7-2 to TRBJ1-5, with D uncertain. CDR3 length equals 14 residues. CDR1 and CDR2 (germline): SGHTA, FQGNSA. The V end was cut by 4 bases, the J end by 5 bases, with 12 bases between. The CDR3 DNA sequence: TGTGCCAGCAGCTCCCTCGTATTTGATCAGCCCCAGCATTTT. Translating it yields CASSSLVFDQPQHF. The full variable domain, completed using reference TRBV7-2 and TRBJ1-5, is GAGVSQSPSNKVTEKGKDVELRCDPISGHTALYWYRQSLGQGLEFLIYFQGNSAPDKSGLPSDRFSAERTGGSVSTLTIQRTQQEDSAVYLCASSSLVFDQPQHFGDGTRLSIL.

V gene TRBV7-6 combines with J gene TRBJ2-7; 11 bases align to TRBD2. The CDR3 loop spans 15 amino acids. Germline V lookup: CDR1 SGHVS, CDR2 FNYEAQ. The trim removed 5 bases at V and 4 bases at J, leaving 7 bases unmatched. CDR3 sequence reads: CASSISSGGSYEQYF. CDR3 sequence (DNA): TGTGCCAGCAGCATCTCTAGCGGGGGGTCATACGAGCAGTACTTC.

This clone was seen repeatedly, ten times or more. This chain joins TRBV27 and TRBJ1-2, with TRBD1 identical over 7 bases. Germline loops: CDR1 MNHEY, CDR2 SMNVEV (reference sequence). V lost 3 bases to trimming and J lost 6 bases; unmatched junction nucleotides: 4. The CDR3 loop spans 13 amino acids. The CDR3 DNA reads as TGTGCCAGCAGTTTGGGGACAGCCCATGGCTACACCTTC. It translates to CASSLGTAHGYTF.

The CDR3 DNA sequence: TGTGCCAGCAGTTACTCGGGACAGGGGGGAGCCGGGGAGCTGTTTTTT. It encodes CASSYSGQGGAGELFF. The chain has TRBV6-6 and TRBJ2-2; TRBD1 matches at 11 bases. After removal of 0 bases from V and 6 bases from J, the junction contained 3 bases not matched to a gene. The germline CDR1 and CDR2 sequences are MNHNY and SVGAGI (reference sequence). This CDR3 has 16 residues.